This entry concerns a single TCR beta chain. The entry originates in a study of blood T cell repertoires in COVID-19. Germline V gene lookup returns CDR1 SEHNR and CDR2 FQNEAQ (reference sequence). With 7 bases removed from V and 9 bases from J, the gap between germline ends came to 22 bases. The CDR3 is 15 residues long. Sequenced by immunoSEQ multiplex PCR; TCRdb stores in-frame clones only, minus some. The data show 150,000 to 200,000 clones, around 85% seen once. Sequencing was carried out using peripheral blood. This sequence originates from a man between 50 and 59 years old who had recovered from COVID-19. The V gene is TRBV7-9, the J gene TRBJ2-1, with a weak D call TRBD1 (5 bases). The CDR3 region is CASTLQWGRLGEQFF. DNA for the CDR3: TGTGCCAGCACCCTCCAGTGGGGCCGACTGGGTGAGCAGTTCTTC. The full variable domain, completed using reference TRBV7-9 and TRBJ2-1, is DTGVSQNPRHKITKRGQNVTFRCDPISEHNRLYWYRQTLGQGPEFLTYFQNEAQLEKSRLLSDRFSAERPKGSFSTLEIQRTEQGDSAMYLCASTLQWGRLGEQFFGPGTRLTVL.